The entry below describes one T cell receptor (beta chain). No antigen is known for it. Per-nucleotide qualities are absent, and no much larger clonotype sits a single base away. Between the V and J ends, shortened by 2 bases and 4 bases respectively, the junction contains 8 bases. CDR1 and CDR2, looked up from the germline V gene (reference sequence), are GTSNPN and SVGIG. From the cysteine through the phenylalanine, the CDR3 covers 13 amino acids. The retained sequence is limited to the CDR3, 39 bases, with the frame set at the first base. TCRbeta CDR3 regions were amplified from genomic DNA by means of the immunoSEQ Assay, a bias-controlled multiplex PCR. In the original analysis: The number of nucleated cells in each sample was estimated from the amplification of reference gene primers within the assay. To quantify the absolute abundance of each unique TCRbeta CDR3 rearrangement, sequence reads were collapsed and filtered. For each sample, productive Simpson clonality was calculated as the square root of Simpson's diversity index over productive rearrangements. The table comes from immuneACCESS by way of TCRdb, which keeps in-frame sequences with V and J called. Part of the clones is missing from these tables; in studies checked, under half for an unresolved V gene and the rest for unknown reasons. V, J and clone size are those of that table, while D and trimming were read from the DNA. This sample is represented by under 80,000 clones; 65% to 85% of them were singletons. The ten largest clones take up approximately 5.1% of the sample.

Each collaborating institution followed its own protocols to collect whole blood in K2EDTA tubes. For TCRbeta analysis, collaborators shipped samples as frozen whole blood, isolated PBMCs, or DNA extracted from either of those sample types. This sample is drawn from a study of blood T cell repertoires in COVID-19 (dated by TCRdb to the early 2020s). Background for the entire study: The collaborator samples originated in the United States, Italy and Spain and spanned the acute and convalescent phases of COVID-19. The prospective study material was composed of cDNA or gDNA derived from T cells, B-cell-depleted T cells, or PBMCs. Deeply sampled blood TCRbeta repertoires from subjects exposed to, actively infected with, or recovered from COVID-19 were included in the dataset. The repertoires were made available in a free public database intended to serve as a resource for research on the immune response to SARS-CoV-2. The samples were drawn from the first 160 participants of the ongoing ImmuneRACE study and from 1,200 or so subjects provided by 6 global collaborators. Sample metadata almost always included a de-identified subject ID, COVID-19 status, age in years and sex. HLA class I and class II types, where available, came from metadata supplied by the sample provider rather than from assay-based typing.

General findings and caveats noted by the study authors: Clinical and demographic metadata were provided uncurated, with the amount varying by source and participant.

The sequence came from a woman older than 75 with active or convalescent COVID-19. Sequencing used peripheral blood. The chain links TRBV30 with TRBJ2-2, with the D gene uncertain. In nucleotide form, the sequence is TGTGCCTGGAGTAGGAGACCCACCGGGGAGCTGTTTTTT. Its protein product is CAWSRRPTGELFF.